These 7 T cell receptor beta chains originate from one sample sequenced in a study of beta chain features in type 1 diabetes (dated by TCRdb to 2016 to 2019). Receptor libraries were prepared by the immunoSEQ multiplex PCR assay. The entire amount of isolated RNA was reverse transcribed using the High Capacity cDNA Reverse Transcription Kit, so the sequenced TCRB transcripts were expressed ones. Not all clones reach the TCRdb copy of this immuneACCESS table, which keeps in-frame sequences only. Checked studies attribute under half of the gap to unresolved V genes and leave the rest unexplained. Across this sample there are fewer than 650,000 clones, with around a sixth seen only once. Of the sample, roughly 0.098% falls within the top ten clones. Sequencing was done on a sample of naive CD4+ T cells from blood. Interpreted using the paper, the cell subset or site label stands for: true naive CD4+ T cells. The receptors originated from a man aged 18 to 29 in good health.

In this sample, this clone turned up a few times. The gene calls are TRBV10-3 and TRBJ2-1; 8 bases align to TRBD2. The V and J ends lost 6 bases and 5 bases, in that order; junction bases with no gene match: 12. Germline assignment: CDR1 ENHRY and CDR2 SYGVKD. The CDR3 totals 16 residues. CDR3 bases: TGTGCCATCAGCGAAAAGAAGCGGGGGCGTGACAATGAGCAGTTCTTC. This codes for CAISEKKRGRDNEQFF.

This clone was seen a few times. The V call is TRBV7-6, the J call TRBJ2-5, with 11 bases identical to TRBD2. CDR1 and CDR2 (germline): SGHVS, FNYEAQ. The CDR3 loop spans 16 amino acids. V shed 5 bases and J 0 bases; nucleotides not matched to a gene: 5. CDR3 sequence reads: CASSPGLAVYQETQYF. In DNA form, the CDR3 reads TGTGCCAGCAGCCCGGGACTAGCGGTTTACCAAGAGACCCAGTACTTC.

The rearrangement uses TRBV7-6 and TRBJ2-1; 11 nucleotides match TRBD2. Germline CDR1 SGHVS, CDR2 FNYEAQ. The CDR3 consists of 16 residues. V shed 1 base, J shed 3 bases, and the junction held 2 bases outside the gene matches. The CDR3 DNA reads as TGTGCCAGCAGCTTAGTGGGACTAGCGGACTACAATGAGCAGTTCTTC. It encodes CASSLVGLADYNEQFF.

The CDR3 here is CASSPQGYGYTF. The CDR3 DNA reads TGTGCCAGTAGCCCACAGGGCTATGGCTACACCTTC. The V call is TRBV19, the J call TRBJ1-2; D is perhaps TRBD1 (6 bases). The germline V gene has CDR1 LNHDA and CDR2 SQIVND (reference sequence). Trimming took off 6 bases at V and 4 bases at J, with 9 bases between the two ends. The CDR3 has 12 amino acids.

This clone was found a few times. The chain couples TRBV6-4 to TRBJ1-1; no definite D call. The V gene lost 3 bases and the J gene lost 1 base, with 6 bases spanning the gap. There are 13 residues in the CDR3. Looked up from germline, CDR1 is MRHNA and CDR2 is SNTAGT. The CDR3 region is CASSEEGNTEAFF. CDR3 nucleotide sequence: TGTGCCAGCAGTGAGGAGGGGAACACTGAAGCTTTCTTT.

V usage is TRBV5-4 and J usage is TRBJ2-1, with 10 bases identical to TRBD2. V dropped 7 bases and J dropped 8; count of bases not matched to a gene: 15. Germline CDR1 and CDR2: SGHNT and YYREEE (reference sequence). There are 16 residues in the CDR3. The chain's CDR3 is CASASRPGLATHEQFF. As DNA, the CDR3 is TGTGCCAGCGCCTCCCGACCGGGACTAGCGACTCATGAGCAGTTCTTC.

The chain uses TRBV7-2 and TRBJ1-6; 8 bases fit TRBD1. The J segment lost 7 bases and the V segment lost 0 bases, leaving 5 bases of the junction unmatched. The germline CDR1 and CDR2 sequences are SGHTA and FQGNSA. The CDR3 covers 16 residues. The chain's CDR3 is CASSLAWTGLNSPLHF. The CDR3 nucleotides read TGTGCCAGCAGCTTAGCGTGGACAGGGTTAAATTCACCCCTCCACTTT.